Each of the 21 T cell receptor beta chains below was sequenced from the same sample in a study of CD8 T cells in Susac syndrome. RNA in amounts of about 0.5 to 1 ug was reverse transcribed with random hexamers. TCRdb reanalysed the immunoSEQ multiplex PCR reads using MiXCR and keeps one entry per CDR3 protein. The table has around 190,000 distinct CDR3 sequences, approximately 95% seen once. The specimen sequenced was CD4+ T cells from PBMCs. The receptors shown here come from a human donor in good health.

CDR3 DNA sequence: TGCAGTGCTAGTAGCGGGAGGGCAGGCAATGAGCAGTTCTTC. Its translation: CSASSGRAGNEQFF. This sequence joins TRBV20-1 and TRBJ2-1, with 11 bases fitting TRBD2. The V gene's germline CDR1 is DFQATT and CDR2 SNEGSKA (reference sequence). The V segment lost 3 bases and the J segment 6 bases; nucleotides outside the gene matches: 4. The CDR3 totals 14 residues.

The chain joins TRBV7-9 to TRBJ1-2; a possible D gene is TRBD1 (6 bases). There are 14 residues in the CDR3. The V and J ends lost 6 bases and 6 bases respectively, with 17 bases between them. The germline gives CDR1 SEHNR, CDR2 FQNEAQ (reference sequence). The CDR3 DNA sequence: TGTGCCAGCAGACCAATCATCACAGGGAATGGCTACACCTTC. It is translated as CASRPIITGNGYTF. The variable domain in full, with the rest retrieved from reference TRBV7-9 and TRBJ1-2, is DTGVSQNPRHKITKRGQNVTFRCDPISEHNRLYWYRQTLGQGPEFLTYFQNEAQLEKSRLLSDRFSAERPKGSFSTLEIQRTEQGDSAMYLCASRPIITGNGYTFGSGTRLTVV.

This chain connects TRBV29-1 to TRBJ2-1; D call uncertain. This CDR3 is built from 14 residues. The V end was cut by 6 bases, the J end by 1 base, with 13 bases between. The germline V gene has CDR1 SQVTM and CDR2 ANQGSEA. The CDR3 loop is CSVRPRDSYNEQFF. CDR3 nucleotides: TGCAGCGTCCGACCAAGGGATTCCTACAATGAGCAGTTCTTC.

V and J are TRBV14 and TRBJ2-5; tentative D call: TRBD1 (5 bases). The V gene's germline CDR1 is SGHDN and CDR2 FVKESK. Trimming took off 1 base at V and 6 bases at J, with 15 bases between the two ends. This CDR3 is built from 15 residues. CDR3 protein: CASSQAQGWGKTQYF. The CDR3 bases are TGTGCCAGCAGCCAAGCTCAGGGTTGGGGTAAGACCCAGTACTTC.

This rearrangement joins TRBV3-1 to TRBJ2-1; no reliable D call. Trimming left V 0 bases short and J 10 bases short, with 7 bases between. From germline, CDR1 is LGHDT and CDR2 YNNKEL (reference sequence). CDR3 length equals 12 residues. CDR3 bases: TGTGCCAGCAGCCAAGATAGAGCGGAGCAGTTCTTC. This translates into CASSQDRAEQFF.

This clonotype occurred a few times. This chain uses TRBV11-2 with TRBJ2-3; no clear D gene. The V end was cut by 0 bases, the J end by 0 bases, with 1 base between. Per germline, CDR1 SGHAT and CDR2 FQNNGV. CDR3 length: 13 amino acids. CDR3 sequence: CASSLDSTDTQYF. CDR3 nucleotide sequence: TGTGCCAGCAGCTTAGACAGCACAGATACGCAGTATTTT.

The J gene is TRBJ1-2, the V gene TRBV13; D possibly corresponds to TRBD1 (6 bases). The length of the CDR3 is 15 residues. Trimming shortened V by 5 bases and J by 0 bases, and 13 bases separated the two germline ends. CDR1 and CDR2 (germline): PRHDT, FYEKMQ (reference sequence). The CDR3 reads CASSPKGGPNYGYTF. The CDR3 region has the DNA TGTGCCAGCAGCCCTAAGGGGGGGCCTAACTATGGCTACACCTTC.

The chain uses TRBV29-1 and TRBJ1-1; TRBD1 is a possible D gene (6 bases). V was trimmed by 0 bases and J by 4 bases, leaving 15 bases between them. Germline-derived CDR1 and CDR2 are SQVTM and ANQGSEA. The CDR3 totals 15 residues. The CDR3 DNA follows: TGCAGCGTTGAAGAGGAAGGGGGGTTGAGCACTGAAGCTTTCTTT. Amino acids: CSVEEEGGLSTEAFF. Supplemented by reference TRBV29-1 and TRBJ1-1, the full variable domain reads SAVISQKPSRDICQRGTSLTIQCQVDSQVTMMFWYRQQPGQSLTLIATANQGSEATYESGFVIDKFPISRPNLTFSTLTVSNMSPEDSSIYLCSVEEEGGLSTEAFFGQGTRLTVV.

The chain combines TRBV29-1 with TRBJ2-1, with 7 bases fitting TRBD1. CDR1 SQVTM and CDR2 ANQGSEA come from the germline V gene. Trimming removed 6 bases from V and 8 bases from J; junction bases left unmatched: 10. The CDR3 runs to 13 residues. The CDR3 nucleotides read TGCAGCGTGGACAGGACAAGGGGCTATGAGCAGTTCTTC. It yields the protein CSVDRTRGYEQFF.

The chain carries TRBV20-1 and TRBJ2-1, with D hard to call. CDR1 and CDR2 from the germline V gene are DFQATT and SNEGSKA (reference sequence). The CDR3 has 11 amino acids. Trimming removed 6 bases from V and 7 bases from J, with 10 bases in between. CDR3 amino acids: CSALVRNEQFF. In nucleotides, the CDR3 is TGCAGTGCCCTCGTGAGAAATGAGCAGTTCTTC.

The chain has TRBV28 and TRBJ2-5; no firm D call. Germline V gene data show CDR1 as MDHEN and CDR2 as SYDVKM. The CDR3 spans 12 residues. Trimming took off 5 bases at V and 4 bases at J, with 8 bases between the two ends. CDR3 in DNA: TGTGCCAGCAGTGACATCGGAGAGACCCAGTACTTC. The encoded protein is CASSDIGETQYF.

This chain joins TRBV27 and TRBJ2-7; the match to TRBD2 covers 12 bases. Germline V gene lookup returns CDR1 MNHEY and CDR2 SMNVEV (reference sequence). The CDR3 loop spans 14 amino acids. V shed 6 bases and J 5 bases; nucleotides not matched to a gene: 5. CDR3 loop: CASRTSGRPHEQYF. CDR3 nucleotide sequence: TGTGCCAGCAGGACTAGCGGGAGACCCCACGAGCAGTACTTC.

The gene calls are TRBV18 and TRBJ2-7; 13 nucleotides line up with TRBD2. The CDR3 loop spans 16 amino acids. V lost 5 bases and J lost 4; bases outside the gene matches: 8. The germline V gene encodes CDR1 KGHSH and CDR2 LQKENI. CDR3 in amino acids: CASSSGLAGVGYEQYF. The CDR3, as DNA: TGTGCCAGCTCATCTGGACTAGCGGGAGTAGGTTACGAGCAGTACTTC.

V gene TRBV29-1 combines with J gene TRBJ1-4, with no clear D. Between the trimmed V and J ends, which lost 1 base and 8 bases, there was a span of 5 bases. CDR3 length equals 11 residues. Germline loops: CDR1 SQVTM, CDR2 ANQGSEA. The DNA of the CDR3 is TGCAGCGTTGAAGGGAACGAAAAACTGTTTTTT. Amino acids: CSVEGNEKLFF.

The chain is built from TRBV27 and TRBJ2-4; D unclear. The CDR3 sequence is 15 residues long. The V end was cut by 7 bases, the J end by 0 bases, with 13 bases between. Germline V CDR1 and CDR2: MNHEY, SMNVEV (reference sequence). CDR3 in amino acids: CASIRPMLAKNIQYF. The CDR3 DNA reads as TGTGCCAGCATTCGGCCGATGCTAGCCAAAAACATTCAGTACTTC.

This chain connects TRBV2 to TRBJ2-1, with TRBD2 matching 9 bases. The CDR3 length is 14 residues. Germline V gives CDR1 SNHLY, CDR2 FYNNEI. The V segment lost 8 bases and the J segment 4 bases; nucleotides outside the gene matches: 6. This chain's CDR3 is CASCSGSKYNEQFF. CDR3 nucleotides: TGTGCCAGCTGTAGCGGGAGTAAGTACAATGAGCAGTTCTTC.

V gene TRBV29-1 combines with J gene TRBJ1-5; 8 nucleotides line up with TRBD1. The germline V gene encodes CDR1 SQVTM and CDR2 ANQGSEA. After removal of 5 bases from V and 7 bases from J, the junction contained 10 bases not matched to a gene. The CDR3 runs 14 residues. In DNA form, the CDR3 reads TGCAGCGTTCCCGGGGGCAGGGGGCGGCAGCCCCAGCATTTT. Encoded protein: CSVPGGRGRQPQHF. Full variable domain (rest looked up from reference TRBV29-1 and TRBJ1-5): SAVISQKPSRDICQRGTSLTIQCQVDSQVTMMFWYRQQPGQSLTLIATANQGSEATYESGFVIDKFPISRPNLTFSTLTVSNMSPEDSSIYLCSVPGGRGRQPQHFGDGTRLSIL.

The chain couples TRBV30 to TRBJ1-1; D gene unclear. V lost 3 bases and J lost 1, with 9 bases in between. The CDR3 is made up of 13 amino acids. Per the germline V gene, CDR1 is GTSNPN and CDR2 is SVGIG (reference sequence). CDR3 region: CAWSRFGNTEAFF. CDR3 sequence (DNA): TGTGCCTGGAGCCGGTTCGGGAACACTGAAGCTTTCTTT.

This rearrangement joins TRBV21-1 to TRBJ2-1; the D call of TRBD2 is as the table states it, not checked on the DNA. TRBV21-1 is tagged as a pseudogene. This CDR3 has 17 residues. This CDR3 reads CASSKREEATFYNEQFF. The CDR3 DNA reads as TGTGCCAGCAGCAAAAGGGAGGAGGCCACTTTCTACAATGAGCAGTTCTTC.

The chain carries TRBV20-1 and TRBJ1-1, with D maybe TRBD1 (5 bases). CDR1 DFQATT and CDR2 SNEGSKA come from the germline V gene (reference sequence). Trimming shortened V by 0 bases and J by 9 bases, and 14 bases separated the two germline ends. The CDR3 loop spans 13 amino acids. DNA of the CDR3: TGCAGTGCTAGAGAGTCCTGGCAGGGCCAAGCTTTCTTT. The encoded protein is CSARESWQGQAFF.

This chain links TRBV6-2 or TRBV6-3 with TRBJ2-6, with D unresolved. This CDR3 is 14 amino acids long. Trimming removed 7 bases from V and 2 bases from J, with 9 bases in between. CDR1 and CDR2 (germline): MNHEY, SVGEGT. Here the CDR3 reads CASTAIPGANVLTF. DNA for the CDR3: TGTGCCAGCACTGCAATTCCTGGGGCCAACGTCCTGACTTTC.